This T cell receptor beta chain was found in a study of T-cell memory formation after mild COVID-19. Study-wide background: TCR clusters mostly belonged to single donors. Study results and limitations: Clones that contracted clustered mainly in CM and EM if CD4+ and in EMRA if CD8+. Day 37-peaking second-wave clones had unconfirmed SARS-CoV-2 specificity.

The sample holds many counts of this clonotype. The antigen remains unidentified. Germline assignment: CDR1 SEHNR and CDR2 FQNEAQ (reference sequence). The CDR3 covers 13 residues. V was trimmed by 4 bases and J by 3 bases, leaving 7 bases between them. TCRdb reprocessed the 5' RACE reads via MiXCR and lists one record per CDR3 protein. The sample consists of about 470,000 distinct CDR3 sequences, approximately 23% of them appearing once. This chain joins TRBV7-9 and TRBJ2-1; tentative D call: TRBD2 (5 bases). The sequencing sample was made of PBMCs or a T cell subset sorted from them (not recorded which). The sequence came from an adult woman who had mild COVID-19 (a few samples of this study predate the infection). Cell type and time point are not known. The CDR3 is CASSSRDYNEQFF. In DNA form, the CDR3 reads TGTGCCAGCAGCTCCCGGGACTACAATGAGCAGTTCTTC.